The present entry profiles one T cell receptor beta chain with its context. This entry belongs to a study of shared clonotypes between healthy human individuals. Some clones are missing from TCRdb's copy, which holds only in-frame ones; the method was immunoSEQ multiplex PCR. The sample contains 900,000 to 1,200,000 clones, around three quarters of which appear only once. The CDR3 is 14 amino acids. Looked up from germline, CDR1 is MDHEN and CDR2 is SYDVKM. With 2 bases removed from V and 4 bases from J, the gap between germline ends came to 9 bases. The receptor's source is a man younger than 35 in good health. Some clones in this sample may be carry-over from other donors' samples. Sequenced material: memory CD4+ T cells from PBMCs. Subset described: CD45RA-negative fraction. J is TRBJ1-5 and V is TRBV28; D not certain. The CDR3 sequence is CASSLGQQNQPQHF. CDR3 DNA: TGTGCCAGCAGTTTAGGTCAGCAAAATCAGCCCCAGCATTTT.